This T cell receptor (beta chain) was obtained from a study of shared clonotypes between healthy human individuals (dated by TCRdb to the early 2020s). About the investigation overall: A few men and a couple of women, aged 18 to 49 years, made up the cohort. For each donor, three plates each were used for CD4 naive and CD4 memory, two plates were used for CD8 naive, and one plate was used for CD8 memory. To estimate repertoire size and how much clonotypes are shared between individuals, the study performed deep sequencing of blood TCR repertoires from a handful of healthy adults. To increase sequencing depth and limit assay-specific biases, different laboratories used diverse techniques to prepare libraries and sequence TCR repertoires. Between about 0.94 and 8.9 billion PBMCs per donor were obtained by leukapheresis.

TCR CDR3 regions were amplified from genomic DNA by multiplex PCR using the deep immunoSEQ assay. Extracted genomic DNA from each cell subset was distributed evenly across all wells of several immunoSEQ 96-well plates, and each plate was treated as a replicate. For sorted subsets, around 200 ng genomic DNA, equal to 25,000 to 35,000 T cell genomes, was loaded into each replicate PCR. Purified libraries were quantified with a Qubit 3.0 fluorometer, sized on a Bioanalyzer 2100, and re-quantified with the KAPA Library Quantification kit. A separate single-read 150-cycle Illumina NextSeq 550 flow cell was used to sequence each immunoSEQ 96-well plate. The source study handled its data this way. Because only junctional sequences without quality scores were contained in the immunoSEQ output, filtering matching that applied to full-length reads could not be performed. To assign V/J genes and CDR3, sequences were annotated against IMGT germline references using PyIR, a Python wrapper for IgBLAST v1.9. Reads were removed for weak V/J assignments (E-value above 1e-6), missing CDR3, stop codons, out-of-frame junctions, or ambiguous translated residues. A V3J clonotype was defined by an identical inferred V gene, J gene, and CDR3 amino acid sequence. The percentage overlap between two repertoires was calculated by dividing the number of shared unique clonotypes by the size of the smaller repertoire. Richness of each repertoire was evaluated using RTK rarefaction, the Chao1 estimator, and Recon v2.1 estimates of unobserved clonotypes. OLGA was used to compute generation probabilities for all TCRbeta clonotypes that the gDNA method yielded from several donors. In its TCRdb copy, this immuneACCESS table keeps in-frame sequences only and misses some clones. Where compared with another copy, unresolved V genes explain less than half of these, and the others have no known cause. That table supplies the V and J calls and clone size; D and trimming were determined from the DNA. The sample has a few million clones on record, more than 85% of them singletons. Of the sample, about 0.39% falls within the top ten clones.

Including cysteine and phenylalanine, the CDR3 has 14 amino acids. The entry retains the CDR3 DNA only, 42 bases that are in frame from base 1. Between the V and J ends, shortened by 6 bases and 1 base respectively, the junction contains 12 bases. CDR1 and CDR2 are read off the germline V gene as SNHLY and FYNNEI. As for this clone: Its antigen is not yet known. Per-nucleotide qualities are absent, and no much larger clonotype sits a single base away.

Findings and caveats that apply to the study as a whole: Compared with non-shared clonotypes, clonotypes shared by all four sorted-subset donors had higher generation probabilities. Naive subsets generally had larger estimated clonotype richness than memory subsets. Around 5.4% of naive CD4, 3.5% of naive CD8, 2.3% of memory CD4, and 0.4% of memory CD8 clonotypes were shared across four donors. Rarefaction of sorted-subset datasets indicated incomplete sequencing despite the large sequencing depth. The genetic and exposure-history diversity represented was limited by the small number of donors. Pairwise subsampling indicated that sequencing depth was expected to affect the degree of clonotype sharing among donors. Sampling was limited to blood, and TCR repertoires in tissue likely differ from TCR repertoires in blood.

The donors were healthy, HIV-negative adults with no recently reported acute infections or vaccinations. All donors were Caucasian adults living in Nashville, Tennessee, USA. CD4+ T cells were enriched through magnetic negative selection, after which naive cells were positively selected on CD45RA and the remaining negative fraction served as the memory subset. Blood was obtained by leukapheresis, after which PBMCs were separated by Ficoll-Histopaque density gradient centrifugation and cryopreserved in liquid nitrogen vapor phase. Analytical flow cytometry was used to check the purity and quantity of every magnetically sorted T cell population. Genomic DNA was isolated from every sorted fraction and measured by UV absorbance on a Nanodrop 2000c.

The sequencing sample was made of naive CD4+ T cells from PBMCs. The meaning of the sample's cell subset or site label: CD45RA+ positively selected. The sequence is built from TRBV2 and TRBJ1-1; D gene: possibly TRBD1, on 5 matching bases. The receptor was isolated from a man younger than 35 in good health. Some clones in this sample may be carry-over from other donors' samples. CDR3 reads: CASRGRSPNTEAFF. The sequence in DNA is TGTGCCAGCAGGGGACGGTCACCGAACACTGAAGCTTTCTTT.